The 20 T cell receptor beta chains below all came from one sample that was sequenced in a study of early T cells in non-severe SARS-CoV-2 infection. TCRdb used MiXCR to reprocess the 5' RACE reads, holding one entry per CDR3 protein. The sample consists of more than 65,000 distinct CDR3 sequences, approximately 4.6% of them appearing once. Source: whole blood, taken at baseline. The source of these receptors is an adult who was a healthcare worker with PCR-confirmed SARS-CoV-2 infection or an uninfected control (not recorded which). The donor label of this sample is uncertain.

The V call is TRBV7-9, the J call TRBJ2-2, with TRBD2 matching over 12 bases. The CDR3 has 16 residues. V was clipped by 6 bases and J by 4 bases; unmatched bases: 6. Germline V gives CDR1 SEHNR, CDR2 FQNEAQ (reference sequence). CDR3 sequence reads: CASSSTSGGPTGELFF. The DNA for the CDR3 is TGTGCCAGCAGTTCGACTAGCGGGGGACCCACCGGGGAGCTGTTTTTT.

This clonotype was observed at least ten times. This chain's CDR3 is CSARTGIMNTEAFF. The CDR3, as DNA: TGCAGTGCCCGGACAGGTATTATGAACACTGAAGCTTTCTTT. The chain carries TRBV20-1 and TRBJ1-1, with 7 bases that match TRBD1. The CDR3 consists of 14 residues. The V and J ends lost 6 bases and 0 bases, in that order; junction bases with no gene match: 7. Germline loops: CDR1 DFQATT, CDR2 SNEGSKA (reference sequence).

This clonotype was counted a few times. V gene TRBV7-9 combines with J gene TRBJ2-3; the D gene could be TRBD1 or TRBD2 (5 bases each). The CDR3 spans 13 residues. Germline CDR1 and CDR2: SEHNR and FQNEAQ (reference sequence). The V and J ends lost 5 bases and 2 bases respectively, with 8 bases between them. CDR3 region: CASSLGTTDTQYF. For the CDR3, the DNA is TGTGCCAGCAGCCTGGGGACCACAGATACGCAGTATTTT.

This chain connects TRBV7-2 to TRBJ2-5; 7 bases line up with TRBD1. Looked up from germline, CDR1 is SGHTA and CDR2 is FQGNSA. This CDR3 is 14 amino acids long. The trim removed 4 bases at V and 5 bases at J, leaving 7 bases unmatched. The DNA for the CDR3 is TGTGCCAGCAGCTCCCGACAGGGCGACGAGACCCAGTACTTC. Protein sequence: CASSSRQGDETQYF.

This clonotype was detected only a few times. The chain joins TRBV13 to TRBJ2-1; the match to TRBD1 covers 11 bases. CDR3 length: 14 residues. The germline gives CDR1 PRHDT, CDR2 FYEKMQ (reference sequence). V shed 5 bases, J shed 9 bases, and the junction held 6 bases outside the gene matches. In DNA, the CDR3 is TGTGCCAGCAGCCTCCGGACAGGGGGCCCTGAGCAGTTCTTC. Protein: CASSLRTGGPEQFF.

There are many counts of this clonotype. This CDR3 reads CASSDSPNSDEKLFF. In DNA, the CDR3 is TGCGCCAGCAGTGACAGCCCTAACTCCGACGAAAAACTGTTTTTT. This sequence joins TRBV10-1 and TRBJ1-4; D is uncertain. This CDR3 is built from 15 residues. Germline CDR1 reads WNHNN; CDR2 reads SYGVQD (reference sequence). With 3 bases removed from V and 8 bases from J, the gap between germline ends came to 16 bases.

This clonotype was seen repeatedly, ten times or more. The V gene is TRBV18, the J gene TRBJ2-3; 7 bases align to TRBD2. Trimming took 6 bases from V and 3 from J; bases not matched to a gene: 6. This CDR3 region has 14 residues. CDR1 and CDR2 (germline): KGHSH, LQKENI. CDR3 DNA: TGTGCCAGCTCTTGGGGAGGGGAGACAGATACGCAGTATTTT. Its translation is CASSWGGETDTQYF.

This clonotype came up a few times. J is TRBJ2-7 and V is TRBV6-5; 7 bases match TRBD1. J was trimmed by 2 bases and V by 7 bases; bases with no gene match: 11. The CDR3 spans 15 residues. Germline loops: CDR1 MNHEY, CDR2 SVGAGI. The DNA of the CDR3 is TGTGCCAGCACTCTGACCCCGGGACAGCCCTACGAGCAGTACTTC. Its protein product is CASTLTPGQPYEQYF.

This clonotype was counted at least ten times. This sequence joins TRBV12-3 or TRBV12-4 and TRBJ2-1, with 10 bases lining up with TRBD1. This CDR3 has 14 amino acids. The J segment lost 9 bases and the V segment lost 3 bases, leaving 5 bases of the junction unmatched. The CDR3 loop reads CASSFGTGVGEQFF. The CDR3 DNA follows: TGTGCCAGCAGTTTTGGGACAGGGGTCGGTGAGCAGTTCTTC.

This clonotype appeared many times. The chain carries TRBV30 and TRBJ1-6; 8 bases align to TRBD1. The CDR3 length is 15 residues. After removal of 0 bases from V and 5 bases from J, the junction contained 3 bases not matched to a gene. Germline CDR1 reads GTSNPN; CDR2 reads SVGIG (reference sequence). In DNA, the CDR3 is TGTGCCTGGAGTGTTTCAGGGGGCGATAATTCACCCCTCCACTTT. Its protein product is CAWSVSGGDNSPLHF.

This clonotype was recorded many times. This rearrangement joins TRBV12-3 or TRBV12-4 to TRBJ2-1, with D uncertain. The CDR3 is made up of 15 amino acids. V was trimmed by 6 bases and J by 2 bases, leaving 14 bases between them. The CDR3 protein is CASSPLSVTYNEQFF. As DNA, the CDR3 is TGTGCCAGCAGCCCGTTGTCTGTGACCTACAATGAGCAGTTCTTC.

This clonotype has just a few counts. The chain links TRBV11-2 to TRBJ2-1; TRBD2 matches 11 bases. The CDR3 runs to 17 residues. The germline V gene encodes CDR1 SGHAT and CDR2 FQNNGV. The trim removed 4 bases at V and 1 base at J, leaving 6 bases unmatched. The CDR3 nucleotides are TGTGCCAGCAGCTCCCCATTAGCGGGGGGGTCCTACAATGAGCAGTTCTTC. This gives the protein CASSSPLAGGSYNEQFF.

The sample holds a few counts of this clonotype. The chain uses TRBV7-6 and TRBJ2-3; 14 bases fit TRBD2. There are 17 residues in the CDR3. The V gene's germline CDR1 is SGHVS and CDR2 FNYEAQ. V shed 4 bases and J 3 bases; nucleotides not matched to a gene: 6. The CDR3 sequence is CASSSRGTSGGTDTQYF. The CDR3 DNA sequence: TGTGCCAGCAGCTCCCGCGGGACTAGCGGGGGAACAGATACGCAGTATTTT.

This clonotype turned up a few times. The chain combines TRBV18 with TRBJ2-1; weak D call: TRBD1 (6 bases). The CDR3 is made up of 15 amino acids. Germline-derived CDR1 and CDR2 are KGHSH and LQKENI. V lost 3 bases and J lost 3, with 12 bases in between. DNA of the CDR3: TGTGCCAGCTCACCCCAACCGGGACACTACAATGAGCAGTTCTTC. Translating gives CASSPQPGHYNEQFF.

This clonotype was recorded at least ten times. The genes are TRBV21-1 and TRBJ1-5. TRBV21-1 is a pseudogene locus. The CDR3 length is 18 residues. Here the CDR3 reads CASSKSYMARRPNQPQHF. The CDR3 DNA sequence: TGTGCCAGCAGCAAAAGTTATATGGCACGACGGCCGAATCAGCCCCAGCATTTT.

This clonotype came up many times. V and J are TRBV5-5 and TRBJ1-2; perhaps TRBD1 as D (5 bases). V lost 6 bases and J lost 0, with 21 bases in between. The CDR3 has 17 residues. Germline V CDR1 and CDR2: SGHKS, YYEKEE (reference sequence). The CDR3 sequence: CASTLRAGLGANYGYTF. The CDR3 DNA sequence: TGTGCCAGCACGCTCCGGGCAGGGCTGGGGGCTAACTATGGCTACACCTTC.

About this clonotype: One junction end does not reproduce the germline sequence, and a read error may be involved. CDR3 sequence reads: CASILLGRSGTEAFF. CDR3 nucleotides: TGTGCCAGCATTTTATTGGGCAGGTCGGGGACTGAAGCTTTCTTT. The J gene is TRBJ1-1, the V gene TRBV12-3 or TRBV12-4; D gene unclear. The CDR3 runs 15 residues.

This clonotype was detected ten times or more. The rearrangement links TRBV4-2 to TRBJ2-5; D may be TRBD2 (6 bases). V lost 0 bases, J lost 2 bases, and 13 bases lay in between. Germline lookup yields CDR1 LGHNA and CDR2 YNFKEQ. CDR3 size: 16 residues. DNA of the CDR3: TGTGCCAGCAGCCAAGATATAGTCGCGGGGCAAGAGACCCAGTACTTC. Encoded protein: CASSQDIVAGQETQYF.

The table lists this clonotype with a few counts. V gene TRBV19 combines with J gene TRBJ2-3, with D perhaps TRBD1 (6 bases). The CDR3 runs 16 residues. Trimming left V 5 bases short and J 0 bases short, with 15 bases between. The germline gives CDR1 LNHDA, CDR2 SQIVND (reference sequence). The CDR3, as DNA: TGTGCCAGTAGTTCTGGGACAAGTTTTAGCACAGATACGCAGTATTTT. It codes for CASSSGTSFSTDTQYF.

Ten or more counts support this clonotype. This sequence joins TRBV20-1 and TRBJ1-5; D gene unclear. The CDR3 contains 12 residues. Germline values: CDR1 DFQATT, CDR2 SNEGSKA (reference sequence). V lost 6 bases and J lost 2, with 8 bases in between. In nucleotides, the CDR3 is TGCAGTGCAGGCGGTGGCAATCAGCCCCAGCATTTT. Translating it yields CSAGGGNQPQHF.